These T cell receptor beta chains were read from a single sample in a study of T cell responses to AZD1222 COVID-19 vaccine. TCRdb keeps only in-frame clones here, not all; method: immunoSEQ multiplex PCR. This table holds around 94,000 clones, nearly 90% found once. The material sequenced was peripheral blood, taken on day 0 of AZD1222 vaccination. Receptors were obtained from an adult in good health. Each CDR3 is given with its conserved first and last residue. D genes are given only for firm matches. Size values are once, few and many counts, or a class for expanded clones, and some rows have none.

V	size	D	J	DNA	CDR3
TRBV2	.	.	TRBJ1-4	TGTGCCAGCAGTCCGGACCTAGGTACTGGAAAACTGTTTTTT	CASSPDLGTGKLFF
TRBV6-5	once	TRBD1	TRBJ2-2	TGTGCCAGCAGTTTATTGCGCGACAGGGGATCCGGGGAGCTGTTTTTT	CASSLLRDRGSGELFF
TRBV19	.	.	TRBJ1-5	TGTGCCAGTAGTATATCCGGTCAGCCCCAGCATTTT	CASSISGQPQHF
TRBV11-3	.	.	TRBJ2-3	TGTGCCAGCAGCTTAGGCAGGGAAACTACGCAGTATTTT	CASSLGRETTQYF
TRBV28	few	TRBD1	TRBJ1-1	TGTGCCAGCCCACCTACGGACGATTCCAGGGGGCTAGGGGACACTGAAGCTTTCTTT	CASPPTDDSRGLGDTEAFF
TRBV2	few	.	TRBJ2-7	TGTGCCAGCAAGGGTAGTACGTACGAGCAGTACTTC	CASKGSTYEQYF
TRBV7-6	.	TRBD1	TRBJ1-5	TGTGCCAGCAGCCGGGACAGGGCTCCAGATCAGCCCCAGCATTTT	CASSRDRAPDQPQHF
TRBV3-1/TRBV3-2	.	TRBD1	TRBJ1-2	TGTGCCAGCAGCCGCCCGACAGGGGGCGGCTATGGCTACACCTTC	CASSRPTGGGYGYTF
TRBV5-5	.	.	TRBJ1-4	TGTGCCAGCAGCTTATTGACTAATGAAAAACTGTTTTTT	CASSLLTNEKLFF
TRBV5-1	.	.	TRBJ1-1	TGCGCCAGCAGCTTGGCGGGGGTTTACACTGAAGCTTTCTTT	CASSLAGVYTEAFF
TRBV5-1	.	.	TRBJ1-6	TGCGCCAGCAGCTTGGGTAATTCACCCCTCCACTTT	CASSLGNSPLHF
TRBV7-9	.	.	TRBJ1-1	TGTGCCAGCAGCTTCATACCCCCCGCTGAAGCTTTCTTT	CASSFIPPAEAFF
TRBV9	.	TRBD1	TRBJ2-7	TGTGCCAGCAGCGTAGGGGCCGGGACAGGGGGCCATCTACCCTCCTACGAGCAGTACTTC	CASSVGAGTGGHLPSYEQYF
TRBV4-2	.	.	TRBJ1-6	TGTGCCAGCAGCCAAGATGGAGGGGGGCCGTCTAATAATTCACCCCTCCACTTT	CASSQDGGGPSNNSPLHF
TRBV5-1	.	.	TRBJ2-1	TGCGCCAGCAGCTTGGATGCGACAGGCTACAATGAGCAGTTCTTC	CASSLDATGYNEQFF
TRBV4-1	.	TRBD2	TRBJ2-2	TGCGCCAGCAGCCCCGCCGGACTAGCGGGGGGGATTAACACCGGGGAGCTGTTTTTT	CASSPAGLAGGINTGELFF
TRBV2	.	.	TRBJ2-2	TGTGCCAGCAGTGAAGCGGGGCGAGGAGGGGAGCTGTTTTTT	CASSEAGRGGELFF
TRBV7-2	.	TRBD1	TRBJ1-3	TGTGCCAGCAGCCCCCGGGACAGGGTAACCCGCTCTGGAAACACCATATATTTT	CASSPRDRVTRSGNTIYF
TRBV9	.	TRBD2	TRBJ2-2	TGTGCCAGCAGCCCCCTAGGGGAGGGGCTTCGCACCGGGGAGCTGTTTTTT	CASSPLGEGLRTGELFF
TRBV6-6	.	.	TRBJ1-6	TGTGCCAGCAGTTTGGGGTTGGAGGGGTCACCCCTCCACTTT	CASSLGLEGSPLHF
TRBV5-1	.	.	TRBJ2-7	TGCGCCAGCACTTTGGGGTCAGAAAACTACGAGCAGTACTTC	CASTLGSENYEQYF
TRBV9	once	.	TRBJ2-7	TGTGCCAGCAGCGTAGAGGGGGGATGGAGGTACTACGAGCAGTACTTC	CASSVEGGWRYYEQYF
TRBV4-1	.	TRBD1	TRBJ1-1	TGCGCCAGCAGCCAAGATTCACAGGGGTGGTTTGTAGCTTTCTTT	CASSQDSQGWFVAFF
TRBV5-6	.	.	TRBJ1-3	TGTGCCAGCAGCCATCCCCGGTCCTCTGGAAACACCATATATTTT	CASSHPRSSGNTIYF
TRBV11-2	.	TRBD2	TRBJ2-5	TGTGCCAGCAGCTCCGGGACTAGGGGCGGGGAGACCCAGTACTTC	CASSSGTRGGETQYF
TRBV19	.	.	TRBJ2-5	TGTGCCAGTAGGGAGTCAGGGACCCAAGAGACCCAGTACTTC	CASRESGTQETQYF
TRBV7-2	.	.	TRBJ1-3	TGTGCCAGCAGCTTCGGGGAGGCAGGAAACACCATATATTTT	CASSFGEAGNTIYF
TRBV7-7	.	TRBD1	TRBJ2-7	TGTGCTAGCAGCCCAGGGACAGCGGCGATCTACGAGCAGTACTTC	CASSPGTAAIYEQYF
TRBV5-6	.	TRBD1	TRBJ1-5	TGTGCCAGCAGCTCTACAGGGGAAGGTCAGCCCCAGCATTTT	CASSSTGEGQPQHF
TRBV6-6	.	.	TRBJ1-6	TGTGCCAGCAGGGCCCCAGGGGATTCACCCCTCCACTTT	CASRAPGDSPLHF
TRBV11-2	.	.	TRBJ2-6	TGTGCCAGCAGCTCCGGGGCCAACGTCCTGACTTTC	CASSSGANVLTF
TRBV10-3	.	.	TRBJ1-1	TGTGCCATCAGTGAGCGGGGAACTGAAGCTTTCTTT	CAISERGTEAFF
TRBV5-4	.	TRBD2	TRBJ2-7	TGTGCCAGCAGCCCTACCGATGGACTAGCGGGGGATAGGTACTTC	CASSPTDGLAGDRYF